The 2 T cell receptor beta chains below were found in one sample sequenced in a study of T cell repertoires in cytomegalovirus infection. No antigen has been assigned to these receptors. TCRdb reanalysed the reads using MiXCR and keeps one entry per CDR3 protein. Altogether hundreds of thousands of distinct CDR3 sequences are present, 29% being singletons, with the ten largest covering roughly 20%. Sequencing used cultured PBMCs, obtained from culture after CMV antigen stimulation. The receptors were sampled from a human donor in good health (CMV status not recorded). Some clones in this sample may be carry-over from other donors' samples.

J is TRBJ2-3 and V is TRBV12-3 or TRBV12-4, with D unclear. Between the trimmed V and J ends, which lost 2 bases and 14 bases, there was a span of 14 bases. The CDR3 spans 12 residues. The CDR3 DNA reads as TGTGCCAGCAGTTTATCCGATAAGGTCCGGTATTTT. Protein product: CASSLSDKVRYF.

The CDR3 DNA reads TGTGCCAGCAGCCAAGGTCTAGGGACAGGGAGCGGCTACACCTTC. It yields the protein CASSQGLGTGSGYTF. This chain joins TRBV4-2 and TRBJ1-2, with 9 nucleotides matching TRBD1. The CDR3 consists of 15 residues. Germline CDR1 LGHNA, CDR2 YNFKEQ. V was clipped by 1 base and J by 8 bases; unmatched bases: 8.